Following are 20 T cell receptor beta chains from one sample sequenced in a study of CD8+CD57+ T cells in acquired aplastic anemia. Template material for TCR beta VDJ and CDR3 profiling consisted of genomic DNA. TCRdb ran MiXCR on the reads and lists one entry per CDR3 protein. Here the sample spans some 220,000 distinct CDR3 sequences, 34% being singletons. Sequencing was carried out using sorted CD4+, CD8+, or CD8+CD57+ T cells (not recorded which) from PBMCs. These receptors all come from a human donor in good health, serving as a control.

The chain is built from TRBV11-2 and TRBJ1-2; TRBD1 aligns across 7 bases. CDR3 length: 17 residues. V was pared by 0 bases and J by 3 bases, with 10 bases of the junction left unmatched. CDR1 SGHAT and CDR2 FQNNGV come from the germline V gene. CDR3 protein: CASSLERTGLPYYGYTF. CDR3 DNA sequence: TGTGCCAGCAGCTTAGAAAGGACAGGACTACCCTACTATGGCTACACCTTC.

The V and J genes are TRBV7-9 and TRBJ2-1; 9 bases agree with TRBD2. Germline-derived CDR1 and CDR2 are SEHNR and FQNEAQ (reference sequence). V was clipped by 5 bases and J by 8 bases; unmatched bases: 19. The CDR3 has 18 amino acids. The CDR3 loop reads CASSETIRGGRGGHEQFF. The CDR3 bases are TGTGCCAGCAGCGAAACTATCCGGGGCGGGAGGGGGGGACATGAGCAGTTCTTC.

This CDR3 reads CASSVGQKNNSPLHF. The CDR3 DNA is TGTGCCAGCAGTGTGGGACAGAAAAATAATTCACCCCTCCACTTT. V is TRBV2 and J is TRBJ1-6, with 7 bases fitting TRBD1. The CDR3 spans 15 residues. The germline V gene encodes CDR1 SNHLY and CDR2 FYNNEI. The trim removed 4 bases at V and 5 bases at J, leaving 5 bases unmatched.

Comments on this clonotype: The final CDR3 position lacks the conserved phenylalanine or tryptophan, pointing to a likely read error. The chain is built from TRBV2 and TRBJ1-1; 9 bases fit TRBD1. Germline CDR1 and CDR2: SNHLY and FYNNEI. This CDR3 is built from 15 residues. V was clipped by 6 bases and J by 4 bases; unmatched bases: 9. Here the CDR3 DNA reads TGTGCCAGCAGGGGACAGGGAGCCCCTGTCACTGAAGCTTTCCTT. Its translation is CASRGQGAPVTEAFL.

This clonotype was observed at least ten times. This chain uses TRBV5-8 with TRBJ1-1; the D is unclear. V was shortened by 0 bases and J by 6 bases, with 9 bases between the two germline ends. CDR1 and CDR2 (germline): SGHTS, YDEGEE. CDR3 length: 13 residues. The CDR3 nucleotides are TGTGCCAGCAGCTTGGAGCGTCAGTCTGAAGCTTTCTTT. This encodes CASSLERQSEAFF.

This clonotype occurred many times. This chain links TRBV24-1 with TRBJ1-2; no clear D. The CDR3 sequence is 11 residues long. The germline CDR1 and CDR2 sequences are KGHDR and SFDVKD. V was pared by 4 bases and J by 8 bases, with 7 bases between. The CDR3 region is CATSDVRGYTF. The CDR3 DNA sequence: TGTGCCACCAGTGACGTTCGGGGCTACACCTTC.

This clonotype was seen ten or more times. The chain joins TRBV3-1 to TRBJ1-2; D uncertain. Trimming removed 4 bases at V and 4 bases at J, with 10 bases between. There are 13 residues in the CDR3. Per the germline V gene, CDR1 is LGHDT and CDR2 is YNNKEL (reference sequence). In DNA, the CDR3 is TGTGCCAGCAGCCGTGGAAGAAGCTATGGCTACACCTTC. Translated: CASSRGRSYGYTF.

This clonotype was recorded many times. CDR3 bases: TGTGCCACCAGTGACCTACTGACTAGCGGGGGGTACCAAGAGACCCAGTACTTC. Translation: CATSDLLTSGGYQETQYF. V usage is TRBV24-1 and J usage is TRBJ2-5; TRBD2 matches 13 bases. Unmatched junction bases numbered 7, after V lost 4 bases and J lost 0 bases. This CDR3 spans 18 amino acids. CDR1 is KGHDR and CDR2 is SFDVKD in the germline V gene.

The sample holds many counts of this clonotype. Here the CDR3 reads CASRGRGLRLEQFF. CDR3 bases: TGTGCCAGCAGGGGCAGGGGGTTGAGGTTGGAGCAGTTCTTC. The chain is built from TRBV2 and TRBJ2-1; 7 nucleotides agree with TRBD1. The J segment lost 10 bases and the V segment lost 6 bases, leaving 12 bases of the junction unmatched. CDR1 and CDR2 from the germline V gene are SNHLY and FYNNEI. This CDR3 is 14 amino acids long.

This clonotype was recorded many times. V is TRBV7-9 and J is TRBJ1-2; D gene uncertain. The CDR3 extends over 12 amino acids. Trimming stripped 2 bases from V and 2 bases from J, with 3 bases between. The germline gives CDR1 SEHNR, CDR2 FQNEAQ (reference sequence). CDR3 sequence reads: CASSLRNYGYTF. CDR3 sequence (DNA): TGTGCCAGCAGCTTACGCAACTATGGCTACACCTTC.

The CDR3 nucleotides read TGTGCCAGCAGTCGCAGGGGGAGACGGGCGCAGGGCGAGAGCAATCAGCCCCAGCATTTT. The encoded protein is CASSRRGRRAQGESNQPQHF. This chain links TRBV11-1 with TRBJ1-5; 7 bases map to TRBD1. The germline gives CDR1 SGHAT, CDR2 FQDESV (reference sequence). The length of the CDR3 is 20 residues. V was clipped by 6 bases and J by 1 base; unmatched bases: 21.

This chain uses TRBV2 with TRBJ1-1; 7 nucleotides line up with TRBD1. This CDR3 is built from 11 residues. The V gene's germline CDR1 is SNHLY and CDR2 FYNNEI. V was clipped by 6 bases and J by 9 bases; unmatched bases: 4. The CDR3 DNA reads as TGTGCCAGCAGGGACAGGCGAAAAGCTTTCTTT. Translated, it gives CASRDRRKAFF.

This clonotype has more than one count but fewer than ten. The V call is TRBV30, the J call TRBJ1-5; the D is unclear. The germline CDR1 and CDR2 sequences are GTSNPN and SVGIG (reference sequence). Trimming removed 2 bases from V and 4 bases from J, with 15 bases in between. This CDR3 has 15 residues. The CDR3 sequence: CAWSTGIEINQPQHF. In DNA, the CDR3 is TGTGCCTGGAGTACCGGGATAGAGATAAATCAGCCCCAGCATTTT. The full variable domain, its missing parts supplied by reference TRBV30 and TRBJ1-5, is SQTIHQWPATLVQPVGSPLSLECTVEGTSNPNLYWYRQAAGRGLQLLFYSVGIGQISSEVPQNLSASRPQDRQFILSSKKLLLSDSGFYLCAWSTGIEINQPQHFGDGTRLSIL.

Turning to this clonotype: One junction end disagrees with the germline gene, perhaps due to a read error. This chain uses TRBV2 with TRBJ2-1; no definite D call. Germline V CDR1 and CDR2: SNHLY, FYNNEI. The CDR3 contains 15 residues. The CDR3, as DNA: TGTGCCAGCAGTGTGGACGGTGGGCCCTACAGTGAGCAGTTCTTC. It is translated as CASSVDGGPYSEQFF.

The sample holds many counts of this clonotype. The chain employs TRBV19 and TRBJ1-2, with a tentative D call TRBD1 (5 bases). CDR3 length equals 15 residues. V was cut by 5 bases and J by 0 bases, with 13 bases left in between. Germline CDR1 and CDR2: LNHDA and SQIVND (reference sequence). The CDR3: CASSRTKTANYGYTF. In DNA form, the CDR3 reads TGTGCCAGTAGTCGGACGAAGACAGCTAACTATGGCTACACCTTC.

The V and J genes are TRBV3-1 and TRBJ1-1; D not certain. Germline V gene lookup returns CDR1 LGHDT and CDR2 YNNKEL (reference sequence). V was clipped by 4 bases and J by 4 bases, with 28 bases between them. The CDR3 is 19 residues long. The CDR3, as DNA: TGTGCCAGCAGCCCCTGGAATCTAGATATAAGGAGGCCCGGCACTGAAGCTTTCTTT. It encodes CASSPWNLDIRRPGTEAFF.

There are many counts of this clonotype. The chain couples TRBV25-1 to TRBJ2-3; D unclear. The germline CDR1 and CDR2 sequences are MGHDK and SYGVNS. The V end lost 4 bases, the J end lost 1 base, and 9 bases lay between the germline ends. The CDR3 length is 14 residues. The CDR3 loop is CASSVGTGTDTQYF. CDR3 bases: TGTGCCAGCAGTGTCGGTACAGGCACAGATACGCAGTATTTT.

This clonotype showed up many times. This rearrangement joins TRBV5-1 to TRBJ1-6; TRBD1 agrees at 8 bases. Trimming removed 2 bases from V and 13 bases from J; junction bases left unmatched: 11. Germline V lookup: CDR1 SGHRS, CDR2 YFSETQ. The length of the CDR3 is 15 residues. The CDR3 is CASSLNRDRKQPLHF. DNA for the CDR3: TGCGCCAGCAGCTTAAACCGGGACAGGAAGCAGCCCCTCCACTTT.

This clonotype was recorded once. V is TRBV2 and J is TRBJ1-1; tentative D call: TRBD1 (6 bases). In germline, CDR1 is SNHLY, CDR2 FYNNEI. This CDR3 has 15 amino acids. V shed 6 bases and J shed 1 base, with 15 bases lying between them. The CDR3: CASSPNAGANTEAFF. The CDR3 DNA sequence: TGTGCCAGCAGCCCTAACGCGGGGGCGAACACTGAAGCTTTCTTT.

Worth noting for this clonotype: A single base separates this from a much larger clone, so it may be a read error. The chain carries TRBV9 and TRBJ2-2, with 9 bases lining up with TRBD2. There are 16 residues in the CDR3. CDR1 is SGDLS, CDR2 YYNGEE, per germline. The CDR3 loop reads CASSDAGGPWTGELSF. In nucleotides, the CDR3 is TGTGCCAGCAGCGATGCGGGAGGGCCGTGGACCGGGGAGCTGTCTTTT.